The rows below give T cell receptor beta chains drawn from one sample of a study of T-cell memory formation after mild COVID-19. Each CDR3 protein is one row after TCRdb ran MiXCR on the 5' RACE reads. The top ten clones hold 22% of a sample with approximately 260,000 distinct CDR3 sequences, approximately 16% of them seen once. The sample taken for sequencing was PBMCs or a T cell subset sorted from them (not recorded which). These receptor sequences come from a man younger than 35 who had mild COVID-19 (a few samples of this study predate the infection). Cell type and time point are not known. The CDR3 runs from the conserved cysteine through the conserved F or W. The D gene is left open where the match is weak. Clone sizes are given selectively: once, few, many, or a class where the clone is expanded.

length: 14
V: TRBV12-3/TRBV12-4
size: many
J: TRBJ2-5
D: .
CDR3: CASSFTGSEETQYF
DNA: TGTGCCAGCAGTTTCACAGGGTCTGAAGAGACCCAGTACTTC

length: 15
V: TRBV11-1
size: .
J: TRBJ1-2
D: TRBD1
CDR3: CASSFRTGEGGGYTF
DNA: TGTGCCAGCAGTTTCCGGACAGGGGAAGGCGGTGGCTACACCTTC

length: 14
V: TRBV10-3
size: few
J: TRBJ2-5
D: TRBD2
CDR3: CAISDSTGGETQYF
DNA: TGTGCCATCAGTGACAGCACGGGGGGGGAGACCCAGTACTTC

length: 16
V: TRBV27
size: few
J: TRBJ2-3
D: .
CDR3: CASSLLTGPGTDTQYF
DNA: TGTGCCAGCAGTTTACTGACAGGTCCGGGGACAGATACGCAGTATTTT

length: 14
V: TRBV24-1
size: few
J: TRBJ1-5
D: TRBD1
CDR3: CATRTGTGRQPQHF
DNA: TGTGCCACCAGAACCGGGACAGGGCGTCAGCCCCAGCATTTT

length: 14
V: TRBV7-2
size: few
J: TRBJ2-5
D: .
CDR3: CASTSPPFEETQYF
DNA: TGTGCCAGCACCTCCCCGCCATTTGAAGAGACCCAGTACTTC

length: 17
V: TRBV4-3
size: many
J: TRBJ2-4
D: .
CDR3: CASSQSGSLIPKNIQYF
DNA: TGCGCCAGCAGCCAGTCGGGTAGCCTAATCCCCAAAAACATTCAGTACTTC

length: 14
V: TRBV6-5
size: .
J: TRBJ2-2
D: .
CDR3: CASSYSGGTGELFF
DNA: TGTGCCAGCAGTTACTCCGGAGGGACCGGGGAGCTGTTTTTT

length: 18
V: TRBV4-1
size: .
J: TRBJ1-5
D: TRBD1
CDR3: CASSHSGTVGYSNQPQHF
DNA: TGCGCCAGCAGCCATTCCGGGACAGTCGGTTATAGCAATCAGCCCCAGCATTTT

length: 13
V: TRBV28
size: .
J: TRBJ1-1
D: .
CDR3: CASSSWAPTEAFF
DNA: TGTGCCAGCAGTTCCTGGGCACCCACTGAAGCTTTCTTT

length: 11
V: TRBV6-2/TRBV6-3
size: few
J: TRBJ2-1
D: TRBD1
CDR3: CASTQGAGRFF
DNA: TGTGCCAGCACCCAGGGGGCCGGGAGGTTCTTC

length: 13
V: TRBV29-1
size: .
J: TRBJ1-2
D: TRBD1
CDR3: CSVRDRGDYGYTF
DNA: TGCAGCGTTCGGGACAGGGGAGACTATGGCTACACCTTC

length: 13
V: TRBV20-1
size: few
J: TRBJ1-6
D: .
CDR3: CSAPRATAAPLHF
DNA: TGCAGTGCACCTCGAGCGACAGCGGCACCCCTCCACTTT